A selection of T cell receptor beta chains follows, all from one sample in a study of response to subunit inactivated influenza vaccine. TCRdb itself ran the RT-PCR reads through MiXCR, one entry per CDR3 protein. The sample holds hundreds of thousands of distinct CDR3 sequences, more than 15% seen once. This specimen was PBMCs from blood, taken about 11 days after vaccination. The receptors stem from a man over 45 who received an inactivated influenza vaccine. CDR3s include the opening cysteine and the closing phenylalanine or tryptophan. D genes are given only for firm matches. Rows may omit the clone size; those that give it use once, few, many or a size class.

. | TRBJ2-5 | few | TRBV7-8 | CASNFMRTQETQYF | TGTGCCAGCAACTTTATGAGGACTCAAGAGACCCAGTACTTC
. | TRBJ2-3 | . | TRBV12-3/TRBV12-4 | CASTLFAGSTDTQYF | TGTGCCAGCACCCTATTTGCGGGAAGCACAGATACGCAGTATTTT
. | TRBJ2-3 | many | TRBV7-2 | CASSLPTKSDTQYF | TGTGCCAGCAGCTTACCGACCAAATCGGATACGCAGTATTTT
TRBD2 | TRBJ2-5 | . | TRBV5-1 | CASSLSSGREWEETQYF | TGCGCCAGCAGCTTATCCAGCGGGAGAGAGTGGGAAGAGACCCAGTACTTC
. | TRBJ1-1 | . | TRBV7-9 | CASSLVDSAEAFF | TGTGCCAGCAGCTTAGTAGATTCCGCTGAAGCTTTCTTT
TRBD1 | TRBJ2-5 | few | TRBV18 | CASSPRAQGTGQRYF | TGTGCCAGCTCACCACGGGCACAGGGGACGGGGCAGCGGTACTTC
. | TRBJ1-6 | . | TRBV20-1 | CSARIYKRSYNSPLHF | TGCAGTGCTAGAATCTACAAACGCTCCTATAATTCACCCCTCCACTTT
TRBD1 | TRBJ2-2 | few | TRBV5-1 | CASSFFWDSSNTGELFF | TGCGCCAGCAGCTTTTTTTGGGACAGCTCGAACACCGGGGAGCTGTTTTTT
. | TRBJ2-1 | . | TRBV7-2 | CASSFRVNEQFF | TGTGCCAGCAGCTTTAGGGTCAATGAGCAGTTCTTC
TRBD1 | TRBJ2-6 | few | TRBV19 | CASRRDRLFSGANVLTF | TGTGCCAGTAGAAGGGACAGGCTATTCTCTGGGGCCAACGTCCTGACTTTC
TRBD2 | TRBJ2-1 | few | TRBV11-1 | CASSLAGLAGREQFF | TGTGCCAGCAGCCTTGCGGGACTAGCGGGACGTGAGCAGTTCTTC
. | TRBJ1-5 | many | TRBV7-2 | CASSIQGGSNQPQHF | TGTGCCAGCAGCATCCAGGGAGGGAGCAATCAGCCCCAGCATTTT
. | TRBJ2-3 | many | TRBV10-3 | CAISVGGATDTQYF | TGTGCCATCAGTGTCGGGGGCGCCACAGATACGCAGTATTTT
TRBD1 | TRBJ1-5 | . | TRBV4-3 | CASSQDSPWGQSNQPQHF | TGCGCCAGCAGCCAAGATTCCCCGTGGGGACAGAGCAATCAGCCCCAGCATTTT
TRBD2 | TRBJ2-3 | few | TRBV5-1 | CASSLEGLAGVDTQYF | TGCGCCAGCAGCTTGGAGGGACTAGCGGGGGTGGATACGCAGTATTTT
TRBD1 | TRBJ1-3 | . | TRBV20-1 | CSARQGLQGNTIYF | TGCAGTGCTCGACAGGGGCTGCAAGGAAACACCATATATTTT
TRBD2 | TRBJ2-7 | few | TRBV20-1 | CSATRDYPISEQYF | TGCAGTGCTACCCGGGACTACCCCATCTCCGAGCAGTACTTC